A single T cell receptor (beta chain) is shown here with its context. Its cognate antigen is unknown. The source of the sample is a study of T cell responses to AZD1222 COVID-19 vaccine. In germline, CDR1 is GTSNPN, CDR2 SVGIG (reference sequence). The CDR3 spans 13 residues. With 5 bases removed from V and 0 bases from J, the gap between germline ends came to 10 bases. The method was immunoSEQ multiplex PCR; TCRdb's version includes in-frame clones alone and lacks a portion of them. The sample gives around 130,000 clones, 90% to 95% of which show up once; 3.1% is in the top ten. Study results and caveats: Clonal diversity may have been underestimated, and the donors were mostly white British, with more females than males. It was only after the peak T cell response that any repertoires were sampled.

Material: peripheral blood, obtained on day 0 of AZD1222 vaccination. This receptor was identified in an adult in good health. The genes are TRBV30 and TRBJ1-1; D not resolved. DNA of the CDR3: TGTGCCTGGGATAGCTGGATGAACACTGAAGCTTTCTTT. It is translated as CAWDSWMNTEAFF.